Here is one TCR beta chain with its context. Here immunoSEQ multiplex PCR was the method, and the copy in TCRdb shows in-frame clones only, minus some. The data contain about 130,000 clones, 85% to 95% of them singletons. These data are taken from a study of T cell responses to AZD1222 COVID-19 vaccine. Here the sequenced sample was peripheral blood, taken on day 0 of AZD1222 vaccination. The clonotype comes from an adult in good health.

The CDR3 spells CASSQDGRAEAFF. In DNA form, the CDR3 reads TGCGCCAGCAGCCAAGACGGTAGGGCTGAAGCTTTCTTT. The J gene is TRBJ1-1, the V gene TRBV4-3; D is unclear. The CDR3 extends over 13 amino acids. Germline-derived CDR1 and CDR2 are LGHNA and YSLEER. Trimming pared 0 bases from V and 6 bases from J, leaving 8 bases between.